These 14 T cell receptor beta chains originate from one sample sequenced in a study of blood T cell repertoires in COVID-19. Assay used: immunoSEQ multiplex PCR; TCRdb lists only in-frame clones, some missing. The table includes roughly 200,000 clones, roughly 82% detected once. Sequencing used PBMCs or T cells enriched from blood (not recorded which). The receptors come from a man in his forties with acute COVID-19.

About this clone: An end of the junction does not agree with germline; a read error may underlie this. The rearrangement joins TRBV28 to TRBJ1-1; D may be TRBD1 (6 bases). The CDR3 contains 12 residues. Germline loops: CDR1 MDHEN, CDR2 SYDVKM. CDR3 in DNA: TGTGCCAGCAGTTTCCCCGGACAGACACTAAGCTTT. Its protein product is CASSFPGQTLSF. Drawing the rest from reference TRBV28 and TRBJ1-1, the complete variable domain is DVKVTQSSRYLVKRTGEKVFLECVQDMDHENMFWYRQDPGLGLRLIYFSYDVKMKEKGDIPEGYSVSREKKERFSLILESASTNQTSMYLCASSFPGQTLSFGQGTRLTVV.

This clone was observed once. For the CDR3, the DNA is TGCGCCAGCAGTCACCGGGACAGGGATGGTGCCAAAAACATTCAGTACTTC. It encodes CASSHRDRDGAKNIQYF. This chain joins TRBV23-1 and TRBJ2-4; 9 bases map to TRBD1. TRBV23-1 belongs to the ORF category, with a function that is uncertain. This CDR3 comprises 17 residues. The V and J ends lost 3 bases and 1 base, in that order; junction bases with no gene match: 7.

The V and J genes are TRBV5-1 and TRBJ2-1; maybe TRBD1 (6 bases). V lost 4 bases to trimming and J lost 0 bases, with 14 bases between them. The CDR3 runs to 16 residues. The V gene's germline CDR1 is SGHRS and CDR2 YFSETQ. CDR3 coding DNA: TGCGCCAGCAGCCCCACCCAGGGGAGCTCCTACAATGAGCAGTTCTTC. This sequence encodes CASSPTQGSSYNEQFF.

V usage is TRBV6-1 and J usage is TRBJ1-6; 9 bases align to TRBD1. The CDR3 covers 17 residues. The germline CDR1 and CDR2 sequences are MNHNS and SASEGT. V was pared by 3 bases and J by 4 bases, with 7 bases of the junction left unmatched. The CDR3 reads CASSDNRGPPYNSPLHF. The CDR3 nucleotides are TGTGCCAGCAGTGATAACAGGGGGCCCCCATATAATTCACCCCTCCACTTT.

The rearrangement joins TRBV2 to TRBJ1-5; no clear D gene. Trimming took 4 bases from V and 9 from J, leaving 16 bases between them. The CDR3 contains 14 residues. Looked up from germline, CDR1 is SNHLY and CDR2 is FYNNEI. The CDR3 reads CASSGREPRLPQHF. The CDR3 DNA sequence: TGTGCCAGCAGTGGGCGGGAGCCGAGGCTGCCCCAGCATTTT.

The gene calls are TRBV27 and TRBJ2-7; 7 bases match TRBD1. The germline V gene has CDR1 MNHEY and CDR2 SMNVEV (reference sequence). This CDR3 spans 14 amino acids. The junction had 6 bases not matched to a gene; V was cut back by 5 bases and J by 2 bases. CDR3 region: CASSPQGTAYEQYF. As DNA, the CDR3 is TGTGCCAGCAGTCCGCAAGGGACAGCCTACGAGCAGTACTTC.

This clone was counted a single time. The V and J genes are TRBV9 and TRBJ2-3, with unresolved D. The CDR3 covers 13 residues. V lost 7 bases and J lost 1, with 10 bases in between. Per the germline V gene, CDR1 is SGDLS and CDR2 is YYNGEE. Written as DNA, the CDR3 is TGTGCCAGCGGTCGGTTGGGCACAGATACGCAGTATTTT. Encoded protein: CASGRLGTDTQYF. Using reference TRBV9 and TRBJ2-3 for the parts outside the CDR3, the full variable domain is DSGVTQTPKHLITATGQRVTLRCSPRSGDLSVYWYQQSLDQGLQFLIQYYNGEERAKGNILERFSAQQFPDLHSELNLSSLELGDSALYFCASGRLGTDTQYFGPGTRLTVL.

The chain uses TRBV4-2 and TRBJ2-2, with 7 bases that match TRBD2. The CDR3 runs to 15 residues. J lost 5 bases, V lost 0 bases, and 3 bases had no gene match. Germline V gene sequence: CDR1 LGHNA, CDR2 YNFKEQ. For the CDR3, the DNA is TGTGCCAGCAGCCAAGAACTAGCGTCAACCGGGGAGCTGTTTTTT. Protein sequence: CASSQELASTGELFF.

A single count supports this clone. This chain links TRBV13 with TRBJ1-1, with 7 bases that match TRBD1. Germline trimming cut 5 bases from V and 0 bases from J; bases unmatched to any gene: 15. Germline values: CDR1 PRHDT, CDR2 FYEKMQ (reference sequence). The CDR3 has 18 amino acids. This CDR3 is CASSLAPGAGGMNTEAFF. CDR3 coding DNA: TGTGCCAGCAGCCTCGCCCCCGGGGCAGGGGGTATGAACACTGAAGCTTTCTTT.

This chain uses TRBV7-2 with TRBJ2-7, with 9 bases identical to TRBD2. CDR1 and CDR2 from the germline V gene are SGHTA and FQGNSA. The CDR3 has 12 amino acids. J gave up 6 bases and V 5 bases, and 2 bases lay outside the gene matches. Here the CDR3 reads CASSPREGEQYF. For the CDR3, the DNA is TGTGCCAGCAGCCCGCGGGAGGGCGAGCAGTACTTC.

The chain links TRBV4-3 to TRBJ2-7, with D possibly TRBD1 on 5 matching bases. In germline, CDR1 is LGHNA, CDR2 YSLEER. The V end was cut by 0 bases, the J end by 0 bases, with 6 bases between. This CDR3 is built from 14 residues. The DNA for the CDR3 is TGCGCCAGCAGCCAAGAGGACATCTCCTACGAGCAGTACTTC. Translation gives CASSQEDISYEQYF.

The chain recombines TRBV5-1 with TRBJ2-1; perhaps TRBD2 as D (5 bases). V lost 4 bases, J lost 2 bases, and 10 bases lay in between. In germline, CDR1 is SGHRS, CDR2 YFSETQ. The CDR3 contains 14 residues. The CDR3 loop is CASSRGLAYNEQFF. CDR3 bases: TGCGCCAGCAGCCGAGGACTGGCCTACAATGAGCAGTTCTTC.

The rearrangement joins TRBV7-6 to TRBJ2-2, with 8 nucleotides matching TRBD2. The CDR3 sequence is 17 residues long. J was trimmed by 7 bases and V by 6 bases; bases with no gene match: 16. Germline CDR1 reads SGHVS; CDR2 reads FNYEAQ. This CDR3 reads CASSPGGSGRAVGELFF. Written as DNA, the CDR3 is TGTGCCAGCAGTCCGGGGGGGTCCGGGAGGGCCGTCGGGGAGCTGTTTTTT. Looking up the rest from reference TRBV7-6 and TRBJ2-2 gives the full variable domain: GAGVSQSPRYKVTKRGQDVALRCDPISGHVSLYWYRQALGQGPEFLTYFNYEAQQDKSGLPNDRFSAERPEGSISTLTIQRTEQRDSAMYRCASSPGGSGRAVGELFFGEGSRLTVL.

The chain couples TRBV5-5 to TRBJ2-5; 8 nucleotides agree with TRBD2. The CDR3 runs 16 residues. Germline V lookup: CDR1 SGHKS, CDR2 YYEKEE (reference sequence). Trimming at V came to 2 bases and at J to 1 base, leaving 7 bases not matched to a gene. CDR3 residues: CASSLRRAGVQETQYF. The DNA for the CDR3 is TGTGCCAGCAGCTTACGGAGAGCGGGAGTCCAAGAGACCCAGTACTTC.